The clone carrying this T cell receptor beta chain was seen more than once but under ten times. Its target is unknown. The data were obtained in a study of beta chain features in type 1 diabetes. Findings and caveats of the study: In all four CD4+ subsets, TCRB CDR3 length was significantly, moderately reduced in type 1 diabetes.

As every portion of the isolated RNA was reverse transcribed, the sequencing read expressed TCRB transcripts. Repertoires were generated with immunoSEQ multiplex PCR, while TCRdb's copy carries only in-frame clones and drops some. Here the sample spans around 340,000 clones, roughly a tenth being singletons. The source is a man aged 30-40 years with type 1 diabetes. Input material: central memory CD4+ T cells from blood.

CDR3 nucleotides: TGTGCCAGCAGAAGGACAGGAAACTATGGCTACACCTTC. Protein sequence: CASRRTGNYGYTF. The rearrangement joins TRBV7-2 to TRBJ1-2; 7 bases align to TRBD1. The CDR3 has 13 residues. In germline, CDR1 is SGHTA, CDR2 FQGNSA. The V gene end was trimmed by 6 bases and the J gene end by 2 bases; junction bases not matched to a gene: 3.